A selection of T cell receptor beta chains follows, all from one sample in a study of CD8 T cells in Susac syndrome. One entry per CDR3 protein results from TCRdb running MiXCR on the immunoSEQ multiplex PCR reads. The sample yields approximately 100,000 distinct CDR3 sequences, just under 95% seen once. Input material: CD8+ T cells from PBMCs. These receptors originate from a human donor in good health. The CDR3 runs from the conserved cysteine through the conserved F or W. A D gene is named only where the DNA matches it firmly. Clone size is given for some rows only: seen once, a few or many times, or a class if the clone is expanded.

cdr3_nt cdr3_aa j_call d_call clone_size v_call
TGTGCCAGCAGCCAGGAGGGACTAGCCGCCTACAATGAGCAGTTCTTC CASSQEGLAAYNEQFF TRBJ2-1 TRBD2 - TRBV4-2
TGTGCCAGCAGCCAAGGACAGGGGGCGGGAGAGACCCAGTACTTC CASSQGQGAGETQYF TRBJ2-5 TRBD1 - TRBV3-1
TGCAGCGGAAGGGGGCCCGGGGAAGAGACCCAGTACTTC CSGRGPGEETQYF TRBJ2-5 TRBD1 - TRBV29-1
TGTGCCATCAGGACCACCGGGACAGCTAACACCGGGGAGCTGTTTTTT CAIRTTGTANTGELFF TRBJ2-2 TRBD1 - TRBV10-3
TGTGCCAGCAGCTTTTGGCTAAGTCGGAATGAGCAGTTCTTC CASSFWLSRNEQFF TRBJ2-1 - - TRBV7-9
TGTGCCAGCAGCCCCCCGCCGGGCAGGGGGGACGAGCAGTACTTC CASSPPPGRGDEQYF TRBJ2-7 - - TRBV25-1
TGTGCCAGCAGTTACTCGATAACAGAGTACTTAGATACGCAGTATTTT CASSYSITEYLDTQYF TRBJ2-3 - - TRBV6-5
TGTGCCAGCAGTGAATACGGGGTTTTGAATGGCTACACCTTC CASSEYGVLNGYTF TRBJ1-2 - - TRBV2
TGTGCCATATCAGGGGGCTTACCGTACGATGAGCAGTTCTTC CAISGGLPYDEQFF TRBJ2-1 TRBD1 - TRBV2
TGTGCCAGCTCACCAACTCAGGTTAACACTGAAGCTTTCTTT CASSPTQVNTEAFF TRBJ1-1 - - TRBV18
TGTGCCAGCAGTGTCATAGACAGGGAGCCCGGGGAGCTGTTTTTT CASSVIDREPGELFF TRBJ2-2 TRBD1 - TRBV2
TGTGCCAGTAGAACCGCGGGACAGGGGGCCTACGAGCAGTACTTC CASRTAGQGAYEQYF TRBJ2-7 TRBD1 - TRBV19
TGTGCCAGCAGCTTAGTCCGCAGGGAAGCTTTCTTT CASSLVRREAFF TRBJ1-1 - - TRBV7-8
TGCAGCGTTGGGGGGGACAGGGGGTACTTC CSVGGDRGYF TRBJ2-5 TRBD1 - TRBV29-1
TGTGCCAGCAGTTACGACCTCTTAGCGGGCCCGGCAAACTACGAGCAGTACTTC CASSYDLLAGPANYEQYF TRBJ2-7 TRBD2 - TRBV6-2/TRBV6-3
TGTGCCAGCAGCCCGGGCGGGGTGGGCGTCACTGAAGCTTTCTTT CASSPGGVGVTEAFF TRBJ1-1 - - TRBV14
TGCAGTGCTAGAGAATACGTGAGGACAGATACGCAGTATTTT CSAREYVRTDTQYF TRBJ2-3 - - TRBV20-1
TGTGCCAGCAGTTACAGGCGGGTCTACAATGAGCAGTTCTTC CASSYRRVYNEQFF TRBJ2-1 - - TRBV6-2/TRBV6-3
TGTGCCAGCAGCTCTCCGGGACTAGGGGACGAGCAGTACTTC CASSSPGLGDEQYF TRBJ2-7 TRBD2 - TRBV7-2
TGTGCCAGCAGCCCGAGGGGCGGGGACACCGGGGAGCTGTTTTTT CASSPRGGDTGELFF TRBJ2-2 - once TRBV7-6
TGTGCCAGCAGCTTAGCGCCCCGATCCGGGGATCGGCCCGGGGAGCTGTTTTTT CASSLAPRSGDRPGELFF TRBJ2-2 - - TRBV7-6
TGCAGCGTTGACGGGGACCCTAACACTGAAGCTTTCTTT CSVDGDPNTEAFF TRBJ1-1 - - TRBV29-1